The rows below give T cell receptor beta chains drawn from one sample of a study of cytomegalovirus exposure and HLA in healthy donors. Here immunoSEQ multiplex PCR was the method, and the copy in TCRdb shows in-frame clones only, minus some. The listing records around 190,000 clones. Sample: PBMCs. The receptors originated from a woman between 25 and 40 years old in good health and CMV-seropositive. Each CDR3 is given with its conserved first and last residue. The D gene is left open where the match is weak.

d_gene,v_gene,j_gene,CDR3nt,CDR3aa
-,TRBV5-1,TRBJ2-7,TGCGCCAGCAGCTTGAACAGGGCCTACGAGCAGTACTTC,CASSLNRAYEQYF
-,TRBV30,TRBJ2-2,TGTGCCTGGATCGGGAACACCGGGGAGCTGTTTTTT,CAWIGNTGELFF
-,TRBV2,TRBJ2-6,TGTGCCAGCAGTGGGGGCCCTAACTCTGGGGCCAACGTCCTGACTTTC,CASSGGPNSGANVLTF
-,TRBV11-3,TRBJ1-6,TGTGCCAGCAGCCCTAGCATCGGACGGGTGAGCTCCTATAATTCACCCCTCCACTTT,CASSPSIGRVSSYNSPLHF
-,TRBV14,TRBJ2-3,TGTGCCAGCAGCCAAGATCGGTGGAGCCAGAACACAGATACGCAGTATTTT,CASSQDRWSQNTDTQYF
-,TRBV9,TRBJ2-3,TGTGCCAGCAGCGTAGGACCGGGCGGGAAGTATTTT,CASSVGPGGKYF
TRBD1,TRBV11-3,TRBJ2-7,TGTGCCAGCAGCTTAGAGACAGGGGCCTACGAGCAGTACTTC,CASSLETGAYEQYF
-,TRBV29-1,TRBJ2-1,TGCAGCGTAAGGACTACCTACAATGAGCAGTTCTTC,CSVRTTYNEQFF
-,TRBV10-3,TRBJ2-3,TGTGCCATCGGTCAGATCACAGATACGCAGTATTTT,CAIGQITDTQYF
TRBD1,TRBV19,TRBJ1-2,TGTGCCAGTAGGGGCAGGGGGCTGGGTGGCTACACCTTC,CASRGRGLGGYTF
-,TRBV7-2,TRBJ1-5,TGTGCCAGCAGCCCGACGGGTTGGGAGCCCCAGCATTTT,CASSPTGWEPQHF
-,TRBV6-5,TRBJ2-7,TGTGCCAGCAGTGAACCCCAGGGTCTATACGAGCAGTACTTC,CASSEPQGLYEQYF
-,TRBV4-2,TRBJ2-3,TGTGCCAGCAGCCAAGACAGGGCCCTCACAGATACGCAGTATTTT,CASSQDRALTDTQYF
TRBD1,TRBV10-3,TRBJ2-7,TGTGCCATCAGTGAGCCTTGGGACAGGGGTTCCTACGAGCAGTACTTC,CAISEPWDRGSYEQYF
TRBD1,TRBV7-2,TRBJ1-2,TGTGCCAGCAGCCGCAATACCCCGGGACAGGGTTTCAATGGCTACACCTTC,CASSRNTPGQGFNGYTF
-,TRBV6-1,TRBJ2-7,TGTGCCAGCAGTGAAGGGGGAGGGGGGGACCCCTACGAGCAGTACTTC,CASSEGGGGDPYEQYF
TRBD1,TRBV19,TRBJ1-5,TGTGCCAGTAGTCCCAGGGGGGATCAGCCCCAGCATTTT,CASSPRGDQPQHF
-,TRBV27,TRBJ1-1,TGTGCCAGCAGTCCGTGGGACGGGAGGGGTGAAGCTTTCTTT,CASSPWDGRGEAFF
-,TRBV2,TRBJ2-7,TGTGCCAGCCAGAAGGCGGGTGTCCTCGAGCAGTACTTC,CASQKAGVLEQYF
TRBD1,TRBV27,TRBJ1-2,TGTGCCAGCAGTCTAACAGGGGGATATAACTATGGCTACACCTTC,CASSLTGGYNYGYTF
-,TRBV5-1,TRBJ2-1,TGCGCCAGCAGCTTTCAGGGGGGTTGGAACAATGAGCAGTTCTTC,CASSFQGGWNNEQFF
TRBD1,TRBV11-2,TRBJ2-1,TGTGCCAGCAGTTTTCTCCCCGGGACAGGGGCGGGTGAGCAGTTCTTC,CASSFLPGTGAGEQFF
TRBD2,TRBV28,TRBJ2-7,TGTGCCAGCAGTTTTATTGGGACTAGCGACGACTACGAGCAGTACTTC,CASSFIGTSDDYEQYF
-,TRBV15,TRBJ1-6,TGTGCCACCAGCAAAAACAGGGTCCCCACGGATTCACCCCTCCACTTT,CATSKNRVPTDSPLHF
-,TRBV5-8,TRBJ1-2,TGTGCCAGCACCTCTTATGGGGGAGGGCACTATGGCTACACCTTC,CASTSYGGGHYGYTF
-,TRBV7-9,TRBJ1-6,TGTGCCAGCAGCTTAGCAGGGGGTTCGAATTCACCCCTCCACTTT,CASSLAGGSNSPLHF
-,TRBV7-2,TRBJ2-7,TGTGCCAGCAGCCTGACAGGCTACGAGCAGTACTTC,CASSLTGYEQYF
TRBD1,TRBV29-1,TRBJ1-3,TGCAGCGGGGGGACAGGCCCTGGAAACACCATATATTTT,CSGGTGPGNTIYF
-,TRBV7-2,TRBJ1-1,TGTGCCAGCAGCCCCGTATGGAACACTGAAGCTTTCTTT,CASSPVWNTEAFF
-,TRBV7-2,TRBJ2-6,TGTGCCAGCAGCATAGGACAGCATAAACGCTCTGGGGCCAACGTCCTGACTTTC,CASSIGQHKRSGANVLTF
-,TRBV27,TRBJ1-1,TGTGCCAGCAGTTTGGTCTCCGGGGTATCAGCTTTCTTT,CASSLVSGVSAFF
-,TRBV29-1,TRBJ1-6,TGCAGCGTTGAAGTCAGTCAGAATTCACCCCTCCACTTT,CSVEVSQNSPLHF
TRBD2,TRBV27,TRBJ2-2,TGTGCCAGCAGTATCCGAAGGACTAGCGGGAAGAACACCGGGGAGCTGTTTTTT,CASSIRRTSGKNTGELFF
TRBD1,TRBV10-3,TRBJ1-2,TGTGCCATCAGTGACCCAGGGGGGCCGTACGTCTATGGCTACACCTTC,CAISDPGGPYVYGYTF
TRBD2,TRBV9,TRBJ2-7,TGTGCCAGCAGCGTAGAAGCGGGGGTGGACGAGCAGTACTTC,CASSVEAGVDEQYF
-,TRBV28,TRBJ1-5,TGTGCCAGCACCGTTCAGGGTTCAAGCCAGCCCCAGCATTTT,CASTVQGSSQPQHF
-,TRBV7-2,TRBJ1-4,TGTGCCAGCAGCTTAGCGTCGACTAATGAAAAACTGTTTTTT,CASSLASTNEKLFF
TRBD1,TRBV7-8,TRBJ1-1,TGTGCCAGCAGCTTAGCGCTGTCCGGGACAGGGACCGGATTAACTGAAGCTTTCTTT,CASSLALSGTGTGLTEAFF
TRBD2,TRBV5-1,TRBJ2-1,TGCGCCAGCAGCTTGGGCGGGAGGGGCATATCAGAGCAGTTCTTC,CASSLGGRGISEQFF
-,TRBV7-8,TRBJ2-7,TGTGCCAGCAGCTTAGTTTCAGGAGGAGAGCAGTACTTC,CASSLVSGGEQYF
-,TRBV7-8,TRBJ2-7,TGTGCCAGCACAAAGGGGGGGGAGAACGAGCAGTACTTC,CASTKGGENEQYF
TRBD1,TRBV7-9,TRBJ2-3,TGTGCCAGCAGCTTAGCAACAGGGGCAGGCACAGATACGCAGTATTTT,CASSLATGAGTDTQYF
-,TRBV30,TRBJ1-5,TGTGCCTGGGGTACAAATCAGGGTTCAGCCCAGCATTTT,CAWGTNQGSAQHF
TRBD2,TRBV28,TRBJ2-3,TGTGCCAGCAGTCCGCAGACTAGCGGGGTCACAGATACGCAGTATTTT,CASSPQTSGVTDTQYF
-,TRBV5-6,TRBJ1-6,TGTGCCAGCAGCTTGGTCGGACAGAGATATAATTCACCCCTCCACTTT,CASSLVGQRYNSPLHF
-,TRBV7-6,TRBJ2-3,TGTGCCAGCAGCTCAGTTCCAGTCGGCACAGATACGCAGTATTTT,CASSSVPVGTDTQYF
TRBD1,TRBV6-5,TRBJ1-2,TGTGCCAGCAGTCGACAGGGTTTCGGCCATGGCTACACCTTC,CASSRQGFGHGYTF